This T cell receptor beta chain was profiled in a study of T cells in Graves' hyperthyroidism and ophthalmopathy. Turning to the study itself: Peripheral blood was collected at initial diagnosis, before any treatment.

The TCR beta CDR3 regions underwent amplification using RNA transcripts as the source. During a first-round RT-PCR of the TCR CDR3, the HTBI primer set was used. From the multiplex PCR reads, TCRdb called clonotypes with MiXCR, one entry per CDR3 protein. The data hold about 510,000 distinct CDR3 sequences, with about 14% observed a single time. With 4 bases clipped from V and 4 bases from J, the junction kept 5 bases outside the gene matches. From germline, CDR1 is SGHKS and CDR2 YYEKEE (reference sequence). The CDR3 runs to 14 residues. Whole-study results and caveats: Ophthalmopathy, as predicted by the model, came a median about seven months after the prediction.

This clonotype was detected many times. Its target is not known. This chain uses TRBV5-5 with TRBJ2-1, with TRBD2 matching 7 bases. The sample consisted of blood. The clonotype comes from a woman aged 40 to 50 with Graves' hyperthyroidism. CDR3 DNA: TGTGCCAGCAGCCGCACTAGCGCGTACAATGAGCAGTTCTTC. It encodes CASSRTSAYNEQFF.